The rows below give T cell receptor beta chains drawn from one sample of a study of T cells in Graves' hyperthyroidism and ophthalmopathy. Using its own MiXCR run on the multiplex PCR reads, TCRdb lists one record per CDR3 protein. Of 480,000 or so distinct CDR3 sequences in the sample, 40% to 50% were seen once. Sequenced sample: peripheral blood or thyroid tissue (not recorded which). The receptors originated from an adult woman with Graves' disease, either hyperthyroidism or ophthalmopathy (not recorded which). Each CDR3 is given with its conserved first and last residue. Fields, in order: D gene, J gene, V gene, clone size, CDR3 DNA, CDR3 protein. D genes are given only for firm matches. Clone size appears in some rows only: once, few, many, or a class for an expanded clone.

>NA|TRBJ2-5|TRBV10-3|NA
TGTGCCATCAGTGAGTTGGGAGCGTACCAAGAGACCCAGTACTTC
CAISELGAYQETQYF
>NA|TRBJ1-2|TRBV7-9|NA
TGTGCCAGCAGCTTAGCGTATTTGAGGGTTGGCTACACCTTC
CASSLAYLRVGYTF
>NA|TRBJ1-1|TRBV20-1|many
TGCAGTGCTAGGGGGGTGAAGAACACTGAAGCTTTCTTT
CSARGVKNTEAFF
>NA|TRBJ2-7|TRBV7-9|few
TGTGCCAGCAGTCCCCCCTGGACTGTACTTGGGGAGCAGTACTTC
CASSPPWTVLGEQYF
>NA|TRBJ1-2|TRBV20-1|few
TGCAGTGCTAGAGAAGGGGGCTACACCTTC
CSAREGGYTF
>NA|TRBJ1-6|TRBV11-2|many
TGTGCCAGCACCCCATCTGGGGGGTTCAATTCACCCCTCCACTTT
CASTPSGGFNSPLHF
>NA|TRBJ2-7|TRBV29-1|many
TGCAGCGTTGAAATACAGGGTTCCTACGAGCAGTACTTC
CSVEIQGSYEQYF
>TRBD1|TRBJ1-1|TRBV9|NA
TGTGCCAGCAGCGCCCGGGACAGGGACTTGAACACTGAAGCTTTCTTT
CASSARDRDLNTEAFF
>TRBD1|TRBJ2-5|TRBV7-2|NA
TGTGCCAGCAGCTTAGACCGACAGGGGGGAAGGGGAGAGACCCAGTACTTC
CASSLDRQGGRGETQYF
>NA|TRBJ1-5|TRBV20-1|NA
TGCAGTGCTAGGTCGGGGGGCACCCCATGGCCCCAGCATTTT
CSARSGGTPWPQHF
>NA|TRBJ1-3|TRBV11-2|few
TGTGCCAGCAGCGCACTAGGGGGACGGAGCTCTGGAAACACCATATATTTT
CASSALGGRSSGNTIYF
>NA|TRBJ2-2|TRBV5-6|many
TGTGCCAGCAGCTTGGCGGGGACCGACACCGGGGAGCTGTTTTTT
CASSLAGTDTGELFF
>TRBD1|TRBJ1-5|TRBV19|NA
TGTGCCAGTAACCAACAGGGGAGAGAGCCCCAGCATTTT
CASNQQGREPQHF
>TRBD1|TRBJ2-7|TRBV10-1|many
TGCGCCAGCAGTGTCGGGACAGGGCAAATGGAGCAGTACTTC
CASSVGTGQMEQYF
>TRBD2|TRBJ2-7|TRBV7-9|many
TGTGCCAGCAGCTTATTCGGCCTAGCGGCTTCCTACGAGCAGTACTTC
CASSLFGLAASYEQYF
>NA|TRBJ2-7|TRBV4-2|NA
TGTGCCAGCAGCCTCACCGGGACACTGGCCTACGAGCAGTACTTC
CASSLTGTLAYEQYF
>NA|TRBJ1-6|TRBV11-2|NA
TGTGCCAGCAGCATGGGGGGGAATTCACCCCTCCACTTT
CASSMGGNSPLHF
>NA|TRBJ1-6|TRBV20-1|many
TGCAGTGCTAGGGGTCACAGGGTTGGGTCCTATAATTCACCCCTCCACTTT
CSARGHRVGSYNSPLHF
>NA|TRBJ1-4|TRBV5-1|many
TGCGCCAGCAGGGGGGAGGAAAAACTGTTTTTT
CASRGEEKLFF
>NA|TRBJ1-2|TRBV15|NA
TGTGCCACCAGCAGAGATCTAAGCAGGGAATATGGCTACACCTTC
CATSRDLSREYGYTF
>TRBD1|TRBJ1-1|TRBV30|few
TGTGCCTGGAGTTTACAGGGGGGGACTGAAGCTTTCTTT
CAWSLQGGTEAFF
>NA|TRBJ2-5|TRBV7-9|NA
TGTGCCAGCAGCTCCGGTGGTGTCCGGACCCAGTACTTC
CASSSGGVRTQYF
>TRBD1|TRBJ1-3|TRBV7-2|NA
TGTGCCAGCAGCTTAGGGGCAGGGGGCTACTCTGGAAACACCATATATTTT
CASSLGAGGYSGNTIYF
>NA|TRBJ2-5|TRBV24-1|many
TGTGCCACCAGTGATTTGAGTGGTCACCAGGAGACCCAGTACTTC
CATSDLSGHQETQYF
>TRBD1|TRBJ1-5|TRBV29-1|NA
TGCAGCGTTGGGACAGGGGCCTCGAGCAATCAGCCCCAGCATTTT
CSVGTGASSNQPQHF
>TRBD1|TRBJ2-7|TRBV20-1|NA
TGCAGTGCTACCTCATCCGGACAGGGAAAAACCTACGAGCAGTACTTC
CSATSSGQGKTYEQYF
>NA|TRBJ2-7|TRBV11-2|few
TGTGCCAGCAGCGTAGGTCGACGGGAAAACTACGAGCAGTACTTC
CASSVGRRENYEQYF
>NA|TRBJ1-2|TRBV6-1|NA
TGTGCCAGCAGTGAAGGGGAGATCTATGGCTACACCTTC
CASSEGEIYGYTF
>NA|TRBJ1-1|TRBV7-3|many
TGTGCCAGCAGCCCCGGACAGCGAGCAGAAGCTTTCTTT
CASSPGQRAEAFF
>NA|TRBJ1-6|TRBV9|NA
TGTGCCAGCAGCGTAGGTGGAGGGACCCTCCACTTT
CASSVGGGTLHF
>NA|TRBJ2-7|TRBV7-9|NA
TGTGCCAGCAGCCACCGGGCCGAGGGTGAGCAGTACTTC
CASSHRAEGEQYF
>NA|TRBJ2-2|TRBV5-1|many
TGCGCCAGCAGCCATCTGTCACAAGGTTCGAACACCGGGGAGCTGTTTTTT
CASSHLSQGSNTGELFF
>TRBD1|TRBJ1-1|TRBV24-1|many
TGTGCCACCAGTGGCACTAGGACAGGGGGGAAAGTAGCTGAAGCTTTCTTT
CATSGTRTGGKVAEAFF
>TRBD2|TRBJ2-7|TRBV9|many
TGTGCCAGCGGGGGGACTAGCTGGTACGAGCAGTACTTC
CASGGTSWYEQYF
>TRBD1|TRBJ2-7|TRBV20-1|many
TGCAGTGCTAGCACCTCGACAGGGTTTTACGAGCAGTACTTC
CSASTSTGFYEQYF
>NA|TRBJ2-2|TRBV9|few
TGTGCCAGCAGCGTAGCTTCGCTGAACGCCGGGGAGCTGTTTTTT
CASSVASLNAGELFF
>NA|TRBJ1-1|TRBV29-1|NA
TGCAGCGCCCGGGGGGAGGCGCACACTGAAGCTTTCTTT
CSARGEAHTEAFF
>NA|TRBJ1-2|TRBV27|few
TGTGCCAGCAGTTTACAGGCAGGGAGAGGCTACACCTTC
CASSLQAGRGYTF
>NA|TRBJ1-1|TRBV5-1|NA
TGCACCAGCAGTGGAATCGGGACGGCGAACACTGAAGCTTTCTTT
CTSSGIGTANTEAFF
>NA|TRBJ1-1|TRBV10-3|NA
TGTGCCATCAGCGTTCCACCTCCGGGGGCGTCTTCCATGAACACTGAAGCTTTCTTT
CAISVPPPGASSMNTEAFF